The clone carrying this T cell receptor beta chain was picked up a small number of times. Its antigen is not known. This entry is derived from a study of T-cell memory formation after mild COVID-19. Study details: Clustering of TCRs was largely donor specific.

V lost 2 bases and J 6 bases, leaving 7 bases between the germline ends. The CDR3 runs 12 residues. Germline values: CDR1 KGHDR, CDR2 SFDVKD. Study results and limitations: Certain responding clones were present in pre-infection memory, suggesting participation of cross-reactive memory. A balance of CD4 and CD8 characterized clones contracting day 15 to 85, whereas later expanders leaned CD4+.

5'RACE primed at constant segments yielded TCR alpha and TCR beta cDNA libraries bearing sample barcodes and UMIs. Via MiXCR, TCRdb re-called the 5' RACE reads, giving one row per CDR3 protein. The table shows more than 80,000 distinct CDR3 sequences, with approximately 17% occurring only once. The receptor comes from an adult woman who had mild COVID-19 (a few samples of this study predate the infection). Cell type and time point are not known. Sequenced input: PBMCs or a T cell subset sorted from them (not recorded which). The chain joins TRBV24-1 to TRBJ2-7; D is uncertain. The CDR3 region is CATSDSVGEQYF. Written as DNA, the CDR3 is TGTGCCACCAGTGATTCGGTCGGCGAGCAGTACTTC.